These 27 T cell receptor beta chains were all obtained from the same sample, sequenced in a study of T cells in women clearing cervical HPV infection. Method: immunoSEQ multiplex PCR; TCRdb's copy keeps in-frame clones and lacks some. This table lists under 50,000 clones. Sequencing was done on a sample of blood buffy coat. Receptors were obtained from a woman aged 18 to 75 with a cervical HPV16 infection that either progressed to CIN3+ or cleared (not recorded which).

Remarks on this clone: The read gets to within 3 residues of the CDR3 end, and the germline J gene fills in the rest. The chain links TRBV19 to TRBJ1-4; the match to TRBD1 covers 7 bases. This CDR3 is 17 amino acids long. The V gene's germline CDR1 is LNHDA and CDR2 SQIVND (reference sequence). CDR3 DNA, as far as it was read: TGTGCCAGTAGTATGAGGACAGGTAGTTCTGGGGCCAACGTA. This codes for CASSMRTGSSGANV. In full, the CDR3 is CASSMRTGSSGANVLFF. Variable domain in full (rest from reference TRBV19 and TRBJ1-4): DGGITQSPKYLFRKEGQNVTLSCEQNLNHDAMYWYRQDPGQGLRLIYYSQIVNDFQKGDIAEGYSVSREKKESFPLTVTSAQKNPTAFYLCASSMRTGSSGANVLFFGSGTQLSVL.

The covered CDR3 bases are TGTGCCAGCAGCTTAGGGGGACTAGCGTTGACTGAG. Amino acids: CASSLGGLALTE. The CDR3 reads in full as CASSLGGLALTEQFF. The chain combines TRBV7-9 with TRBJ2-1; 10 positions match TRBD2. The missing CDR3 end, 3 residues past where the read stops, is filled in from the germline J gene. CDR1 and CDR2 (germline): SEHNR, FQNEAQ (reference sequence). This CDR3 has 15 amino acids. Trimming took 1 base from V and 9 from J; bases not matched to a gene: 6.

CDR3 loop: CASRGTGGNQPQHF. CDR3 bases read: TGTGCCAGCAGGGGGACAGGGGGCAATCAGCCC. The V gene is TRBV6-2 or TRBV6-3, the J gene TRBJ1-5, with TRBD1 matching over 10 bases. The observed sequence ends 3 residues before the CDR3 terminus, with the missing tail filled in from the germline J gene. This CDR3 spans 14 amino acids. Germline-derived CDR1 and CDR2 are MNHEY and SVGEGT. V trimming: 6 bases; J trimming: 2 bases; junction bases outside the gene matches: 1.

As regards this clone: The read gets to within 3 residues of the CDR3 end, and the germline J gene fills in the rest. The chain employs TRBV2 and TRBJ1-1; 7 bases are shared with TRBD1. The CDR3 is made up of 14 amino acids. Germline V gene data show CDR1 as SNHLY and CDR2 as FYNNEI. The V segment lost 6 bases and the J segment 6 bases; nucleotides outside the gene matches: 10. The CDR3 reads CASRRQGSGAEAFF. The sequenced CDR3 bases are TGTGCCAGCAGAAGACAGGGCTCTGGGGCTGAA. Complete variable domain (other parts from reference TRBV2 and TRBJ1-1): EPEVTQTPSHQVTQMGQEVILRCVPISNHLYFYWYRQILGQKVEFLVSFYNNEISEKSEIFDDQFSVERPDGSNFTLKIRSTKLEDSAMYFCASRRQGSGAEAFFGQGTRLTVV.

For this clone: From the germline J gene comes the end of the CDR3, since the read stops 3 residues before it. The V call is TRBV30, the J call TRBJ1-1; D unclear. This CDR3 contains 13 residues. Per the germline V gene, CDR1 is GTSNPN and CDR2 is SVGIG (reference sequence). V shed 0 bases and J shed 5 bases, with 10 bases lying between them. CDR3 DNA, as far as it was read: TGTGCCTGGAGTGTAAGCTCGGGGACTGAA. Amino acids: CAWSVSSGTE. The complete CDR3 protein is CAWSVSSGTEAFF.

With respect to this clone: The read gets to within 3 residues of the CDR3 end, and the germline J gene fills in the rest. This sequence joins TRBV20-1 and TRBJ2-1; D not resolved. CDR1 is DFQATT, CDR2 SNEGSKA, per germline (reference sequence). The germline V and J ends were trimmed by 3 bases and 3 bases, with 12 bases remaining between them. The CDR3 has 14 residues. The CDR3 loop is CSARKLVSYNEQFF. CDR3 DNA, as far as it was read: TGCAGTGCTAGGAAGCTAGTCAGCTACAATGAG.

A remark on this clone: The read finishes 3 residues shy of the CDR3 end, and the germline J gene is used to complete it. This chain joins TRBV7-3 and TRBJ2-6; D is ambiguous. The CDR3 is made up of 17 amino acids. The germline V and J ends were trimmed by 3 bases and 0 bases, with 12 bases remaining between them. Germline loops: CDR1 SGHTA, CDR2 FQGTGA. CDR3 sequence reads: CASSLNLVTSGANVLTF. Incomplete CDR3 DNA: TGTGCCAGCAGCTTGAATCTAGTTACCTCTGGGGCCAACGTC.

About this clone: The read stops 3 residues short of the end of the CDR3; the missing end is completed from the germline J gene. The chain links TRBV5-1 to TRBJ1-2; weak D call: TRBD1 (5 bases). CDR1 and CDR2 from the germline V gene are SGHRS and YFSETQ. The CDR3 runs to 12 residues. V was trimmed by 3 bases and J by 5 bases, leaving 8 bases between them. CDR3 bases read: TGCGCCAGCAGCTCCACAGGTTATGGC. Amino acids: CASSSTGYG. The whole CDR3 protein reads CASSSTGYGYTF.

A remark on this clone: The CDR3 end falls 3 residues outside the read, so it is completed with the germline J gene. This sequence joins TRBV12-3 or TRBV12-4 and TRBJ2-7, with 8 bases fitting TRBD1. The CDR3 has 13 amino acids. The V segment lost 4 bases and the J segment 2 bases; nucleotides outside the gene matches: 1. This CDR3 is CASSWDRTYEQYF. CDR3 DNA (partial): TGTGCCAGCAGTTGGGACAGGACCTACGAG.

A remark on this clone: The sequence runs out 3 residues before the end of the CDR3; the remainder is reconstructed from the germline J gene. The rearrangement links TRBV5-1 to TRBJ2-3; 9 positions match TRBD1. The V gene end was trimmed by 0 bases and the J gene end by 6 bases; junction bases not matched to a gene: 8. This CDR3 contains 16 residues. Germline CDR1 and CDR2: SGHRS and YFSETQ. The CDR3 is CASSLVTGGASDTQYF. CDR3 DNA, as far as it was read: TGCGCCAGCAGCTTGGTTACAGGGGGCGCGTCGGATACG.

As regards this clone: The CDR3 goes on 3 residues after the read ends, and that part is filled in from the germline J gene. The J gene is TRBJ2-3, the V gene TRBV19, with 8 bases identical to TRBD2. The CDR3 contains 15 residues. Germline values: CDR1 LNHDA, CDR2 SQIVND (reference sequence). The CDR3 sequence: CASSPRGGSNQPQYF. CDR3 bases read: TGTGCCAGTAGCCCTCGGGGGGGAAGCAATCAGCCG.

Remarks on this clone: The CDR3 end falls 3 residues outside the read, so it is completed with the germline J gene. This rearrangement joins TRBV6-2 or TRBV6-3 to TRBJ2-1, with D maybe TRBD1 (5 bases). Germline V gene lookup returns CDR1 MNHEY and CDR2 SVGEGT. V was clipped by 4 bases and J by 0 bases, with 10 bases between them. CDR3 length: 15 amino acids. CDR3 sequence: CASSSLDSSYNEQFF. The CDR3 bases that were read are TGTGCCAGCAGTTCCCTCGACAGCTCCTACAATGAG.

As regards this clone: With the read ending 3 residues before the CDR3 end, the germline J gene is used to fill in that end. This rearrangement joins TRBV5-4 to TRBJ2-6; maybe TRBD1 (6 bases). V lost 5 bases, J lost 0 bases, and 12 bases lay in between. CDR1 SGHNT and CDR2 YYREEE come from the germline V gene (reference sequence). The CDR3 sequence is 16 residues long. The sequenced part of the CDR3 DNA is TGTGCCAGCAGTCGAGGACAGCCCTCTGGGGCCAACGTC. Amino acids: CASSRGQPSGANV. The entire CDR3 is CASSRGQPSGANVLTF.

Notes on this clone: The read halts 3 residues ahead of the CDR3 end, with the missing end drawn from the germline J gene. The rearrangement uses TRBV5-1 and TRBJ2-1, with D tentatively TRBD2 (5 bases). Trimming removed 0 bases from V and 4 bases from J, with 8 bases in between. Germline V gene sequence: CDR1 SGHRS, CDR2 YFSETQ. CDR3 size: 14 residues. CDR3 DNA (partial): TGCGCCAGCAGCTTGGCCACTAGATACAATGAG. Its translation: CASSLATRYNE. The complete CDR3 reads CASSLATRYNEQFF.

Points on this clone: The sequenced fragment ends 3 residues before the CDR3 boundary, so the rest is inferred from the germline J gene. J is TRBJ2-3 and V is TRBV29-1, with 14 bases lining up with TRBD2. The CDR3 length is 17 residues. After removal of 6 bases from V and 3 bases from J, the junction contained 11 bases not matched to a gene. Germline V CDR1 and CDR2: SQVTM, ANQGSEA. The CDR3 sequence is CSVKGLAGGGGTDTQYF. The covered CDR3 bases are TGCAGCGTCAAAGGACTAGCGGGAGGAGGAGGTACAGATACG.

Turning to this clone: The observed sequence ends 3 residues before the CDR3 terminus, with the missing tail filled in from the germline J gene. The chain links TRBV7-2 to TRBJ1-2; the match to TRBD1 covers 7 bases. There are 14 residues in the CDR3. Trimming at V came to 3 bases and at J to 5 bases, leaving 6 bases not matched to a gene. Germline V gene lookup returns CDR1 SGHTA and CDR2 FQGNSA. The CDR3 loop reads CASSFMGTDYGYTF. CDR3 DNA, as far as it was read: TGTGCCAGCAGCTTTATGGGGACAGATTATGGC. The variable domain in full, with the rest retrieved from reference TRBV7-2 and TRBJ1-2, is GAGVSQSPSNKVTEKGKDVELRCDPISGHTALYWYRQSLGQGLEFLIYFQGNSAPDKSGLPSDRFSAERTGGSVSTLTIQRTQQEDSAVYLCASSFMGTDYGYTFGSGTRLTVV.

As concerns this clone: Read coverage stops 3 residues before the CDR3 terminus; the germline J gene supplies the remainder. V gene TRBV6-1 combines with J gene TRBJ2-5; possible D gene TRBD2, 6 bases. The germline gives CDR1 MNHNS, CDR2 SASEGT. The V end was cut by 4 bases, the J end by 5 bases, with 17 bases between. CDR3 length: 15 amino acids. The CDR3 bases that were read are TGTGCCAGCAGTGCCACCGGGGGACCCGGGGAGACC. Its translation is CASSATGGPGET. The whole CDR3 protein reads CASSATGGPGETQYF.

As regards this clone: Relative to the germline gene, one junction end is altered; a read error may explain this. The CDR3 extends 3 residues past the end of the read, so its final part is completed from the germline J gene. At the DNA level, this CDR3 is encoded by other sequences in the same sample as well. The chain is built from TRBV19 and TRBJ1-3; a possible D gene is TRBD1 (6 bases). CDR1 and CDR2 from the germline V gene are LNHDA and SQIVND (reference sequence). This CDR3 contains 13 residues. The CDR3 sequence: CATSSGAGNTIYF. The sequenced part of the CDR3 DNA is TGTGCCACCTCGTCAGGGGCTGGAAACACT.

Regarding this clone: The missing CDR3 end, 3 residues past where the read stops, is filled in from the germline J gene. The chain combines TRBV7-9 with TRBJ2-5, with 8 bases fitting TRBD2. J lost 2 bases, V lost 5 bases, and 7 bases had no gene match. The V gene's germline CDR1 is SEHNR and CDR2 FQNEAQ (reference sequence). The length of the CDR3 is 15 residues. CDR3 DNA, as far as it was read: TGTGCCAGCAGCAATCCCAGCGGGGGACAAGAGACC. It is translated as CASSNPSGGQET. The full CDR3 protein reads CASSNPSGGQETQYF.

With respect to this clone: The read ends 3 residues shy of where the CDR3 ends; the end is completed using the germline J gene. The chain is built from TRBV5-6 and TRBJ2-3; possibly TRBD2 for D (7 bases). From germline, CDR1 is SGHDT and CDR2 YYEEEE. V was cut by 5 bases and J by 8 bases, with 21 bases left in between. This CDR3 region has 15 residues. The CDR3 is CASSSLGGGQGTQYF. Partial CDR3 DNA: TGTGCCAGCAGTTCACTGGGGGGGGGCCAGGGTACG. The complete variable domain, with remaining parts taken from reference TRBV5-6 and TRBJ2-3, reads DAGVTQSPTHLIKTRGQQVTLRCSPKSGHDTVSWYQQALGQGPQFIFQYYEEEERQRGNFPDRFSGHQFPNYSSELNVNALLLGDSALYLCASSSLGGGQGTQYFGPGTRLTVL.

Turning to this clone: The read is 3 residues too short to cover the CDR3 end, so that end is filled in from the germline J gene. J is TRBJ2-7 and V is TRBV19; 7 bases align to TRBD1. The CDR3 runs 13 residues. The V gene end was trimmed by 5 bases and the J gene end by 4 bases; junction bases not matched to a gene: 5. Per the germline V gene, CDR1 is LNHDA and CDR2 is SQIVND (reference sequence). The sequenced part of the CDR3 DNA is TGTGCCAGTAGTTTTTCCAGGGGGTACGAG. Translating it yields CASSFSRGYE. The complete CDR3 protein is CASSFSRGYEQYF.

Note on this clone: The CDR3 end is not reached by the read, which stops 3 residues before it; the germline J gene fills it in. The J gene is TRBJ2-6, the V gene TRBV10-3; D uncertain. Germline assignment: CDR1 ENHRY and CDR2 SYGVKD. The CDR3 runs to 18 residues. V lost 0 bases, J lost 0 bases, and 12 bases lay in between. CDR3 DNA (partial): TGTGCCATCAGTGAGTCCCCCGCAGGTAGCTCTGGGGCCAACGTC. Protein product: CAISESPAGSSGANV. The whole CDR3 protein reads CAISESPAGSSGANVLTF.

With regard to this clone: From the germline J gene comes the end of the CDR3, since the read stops 3 residues before it. This rearrangement joins TRBV20-1 to TRBJ2-3; 9 bases agree with TRBD2. This CDR3 contains 15 residues. In germline, CDR1 is DFQATT, CDR2 SNEGSKA (reference sequence). CDR3 sequence: CSASSSGVRQETQYF. CDR3 bases read: TGCAGTGCTAGCTCTAGCGGGGTCCGCCAAGAGACG.

About this clone: The CDR3 end is not reached by the read, which stops 3 residues before it; the germline J gene fills it in. The chain carries TRBV19 and TRBJ1-1; a possible D gene is TRBD1 (6 bases). Germline V gives CDR1 LNHDA, CDR2 SQIVND (reference sequence). This CDR3 has 13 amino acids. The CDR3 DNA, read in part, is TGTGCCAGTCGGGGGGGCAATGGAGAGACA. As protein: CASRGGNGET. The CDR3 as a whole reads CASRGGNGETAFF.

As to this clone: The CDR3 extends 3 residues past the end of the read, so its final part is completed from the germline J gene. The rearrangement uses TRBV2 and TRBJ2-7, with a possible D match to TRBD2 (6 bases). Germline CDR1 and CDR2: SNHLY and FYNNEI. Between the trimmed V and J ends, which lost 5 bases and 6 bases, there was a span of 14 bases. The CDR3 is 13 amino acids. Partial CDR3 DNA: TGTGCCAGCAGTTCCTCCCAGGGAGGCGAG. The encoded protein is CASSSSQGGE. The full CDR3 reads CASSSSQGGEQYF.

With regard to this clone: Read sequence stops 3 residues before the CDR3 end, and the germline J gene provides the missing end. The chain recombines TRBV19 with TRBJ1-5, with 7 bases matching TRBD1. The CDR3 length is 15 residues. Trimming at V came to 8 bases and at J to 5 bases, leaving 12 bases not matched to a gene. Germline CDR1 LNHDA, CDR2 SQIVND (reference sequence). Partial CDR3 DNA: TGTGCCAGTGATGAGGGGGCCGCGTGGTATCAGCCC. Amino acids: CASDEGAAWYQP. The full CDR3 protein reads CASDEGAAWYQPQHF.

Notes on this clone: The CDR3 goes on 3 residues after the read ends, and that part is filled in from the germline J gene. This chain links TRBV20-1 with TRBJ2-3; TRBD2 might be the D (6 bases). CDR1 and CDR2 (germline): DFQATT, SNEGSKA (reference sequence). V was shortened by 7 bases and J by 0 bases, with 11 bases between the two germline ends. CDR3 length: 13 residues. The DNA read from the CDR3 is TGCAGTGGGCGCGGGGCTAGCACAGATACG. Protein product: CSGRGASTDT. The full CDR3 protein is CSGRGASTDTQYF.